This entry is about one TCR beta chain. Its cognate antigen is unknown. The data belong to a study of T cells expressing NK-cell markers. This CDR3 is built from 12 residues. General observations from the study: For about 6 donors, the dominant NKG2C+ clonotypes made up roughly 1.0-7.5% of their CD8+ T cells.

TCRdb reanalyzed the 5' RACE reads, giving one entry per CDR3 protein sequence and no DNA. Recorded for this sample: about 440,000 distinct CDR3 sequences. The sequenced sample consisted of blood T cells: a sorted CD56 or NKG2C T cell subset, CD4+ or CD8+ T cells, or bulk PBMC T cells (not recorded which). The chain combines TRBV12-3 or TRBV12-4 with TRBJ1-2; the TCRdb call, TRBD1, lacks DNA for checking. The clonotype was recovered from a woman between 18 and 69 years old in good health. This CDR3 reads CASRAGNYGYTF.